The 6 T cell receptor beta chains below were found in one sample sequenced in a study of glioma-infiltrating T cells after dendritic cell vaccination. Produced via immunoSEQ multiplex PCR; TCRdb's table is partial and in-frame only. The sample lists 95,000 or so clones; 85% to 90% were seen once. Sequencing was performed on blood, taken before dendritic cell vaccination. Receptors were obtained from a human donor with glioblastoma.

The CDR3 region is CASTLAGGPAFF. The CDR3 coding sequence is TGTGCCAGCACCCTTGCCGGGGGGCCAGCTTTCTTT. The V call is TRBV6-6, the J call TRBJ1-1, with D perhaps TRBD1 (6 bases). The CDR3 has 12 residues. Germline-derived CDR1 and CDR2 are MNHNY and SVGAGI (reference sequence). Trimming removed 7 bases from V and 10 bases from J, with 16 bases in between.

This rearrangement joins TRBV15 to TRBJ2-2; TRBD1 is a possible D gene (6 bases). The CDR3 runs to 17 residues. Germline CDR1 and CDR2: LNHNV and YYDKDF (reference sequence). V was cut by 2 bases and J by 0 bases, with 13 bases left in between. CDR3 residues: CATSRLSRGANTGELFF. CDR3 DNA sequence: TGTGCCACCAGCAGACTATCCAGGGGCGCGAACACCGGGGAGCTGTTTTTT.

J is TRBJ2-3 and V is TRBV14; possible D gene TRBD1, 5 bases. In germline, CDR1 is SGHDN, CDR2 FVKESK. Deletions cut 1 base from V and 12 bases from J, with 14 bases between. The CDR3 is made up of 13 amino acids. The CDR3 protein is CASSQGSGRVQYF. CDR3 DNA sequence: TGTGCCAGCAGCCAAGGGTCCGGCAGGGTACAGTATTTT. Filled out from reference TRBV14 and TRBJ2-3, the complete variable domain reads EAGVTQFPSHSVIEKGQTVTLRCDPISGHDNLYWYRRVMGKEIKFLLHFVKESKQDESGMPNNRFLAERTGGTYSTLKVQPAELEDSGVYFCASSQGSGRVQYFGPGTRLTVL.

Only one count was recorded for this clone. This chain uses TRBV18 with TRBJ1-2; 9 bases fit TRBD1. Per germline, CDR1 KGHSH and CDR2 LQKENI. This CDR3 comprises 14 residues. V shed 3 bases and J 5 bases; nucleotides not matched to a gene: 4. The CDR3 sequence is CASSPETGGYGYTF. CDR3 sequence (DNA): TGTGCCAGCTCACCGGAGACAGGGGGATATGGCTACACCTTC.

The J gene is TRBJ1-1, the V gene TRBV7-9, with TRBD1 identical over 8 bases. The V gene's germline CDR1 is SEHNR and CDR2 FQNEAQ (reference sequence). J was trimmed by 8 bases and V by 5 bases; bases with no gene match: 7. CDR3 length: 13 amino acids. CDR3 DNA: TGTGCCAGCAGCCCAACAGGGGGAGGGGAAGCTTTCTTT. Translated, it gives CASSPTGGGEAFF.

The rearrangement joins TRBV6-5 to TRBJ2-7; TRBD2 might be the D (5 bases). The germline CDR1 and CDR2 sequences are MNHEY and SVGAGI. The CDR3 has 13 residues. The germline V and J ends were trimmed by 5 bases and 4 bases, with 12 bases remaining between them. For the CDR3, the DNA is TGTGCCAGCAGTACCCCGCGGGCATACGAGCAGTACTTC. Its protein product is CASSTPRAYEQYF.